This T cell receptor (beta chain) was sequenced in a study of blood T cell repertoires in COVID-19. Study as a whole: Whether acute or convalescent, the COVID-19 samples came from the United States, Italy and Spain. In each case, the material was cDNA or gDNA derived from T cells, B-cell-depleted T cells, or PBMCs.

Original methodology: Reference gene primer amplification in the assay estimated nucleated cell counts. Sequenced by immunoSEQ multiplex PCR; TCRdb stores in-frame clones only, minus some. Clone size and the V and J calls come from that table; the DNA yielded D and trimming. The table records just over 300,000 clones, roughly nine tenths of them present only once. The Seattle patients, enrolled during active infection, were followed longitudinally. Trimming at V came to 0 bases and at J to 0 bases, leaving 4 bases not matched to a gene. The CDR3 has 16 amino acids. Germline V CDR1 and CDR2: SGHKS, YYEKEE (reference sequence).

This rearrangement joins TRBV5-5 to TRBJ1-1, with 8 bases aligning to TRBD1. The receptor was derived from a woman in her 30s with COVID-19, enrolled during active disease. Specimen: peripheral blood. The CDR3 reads CASSLAGGRMNTEAFF. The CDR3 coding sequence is TGTGCCAGCAGCTTGGCAGGGGGCCGGATGAACACTGAAGCTTTCTTT. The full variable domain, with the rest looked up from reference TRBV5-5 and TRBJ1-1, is DAGVTQSPTHLIKTRGQQVTLRCSPISGHKSVSWYQQVLGQGPQFIFQYYEKEERGRGNFPDRFSARQFPNYSSELNVNALLLGDSALYLCASSLAGGRMNTEAFFGQGTRLTVV.